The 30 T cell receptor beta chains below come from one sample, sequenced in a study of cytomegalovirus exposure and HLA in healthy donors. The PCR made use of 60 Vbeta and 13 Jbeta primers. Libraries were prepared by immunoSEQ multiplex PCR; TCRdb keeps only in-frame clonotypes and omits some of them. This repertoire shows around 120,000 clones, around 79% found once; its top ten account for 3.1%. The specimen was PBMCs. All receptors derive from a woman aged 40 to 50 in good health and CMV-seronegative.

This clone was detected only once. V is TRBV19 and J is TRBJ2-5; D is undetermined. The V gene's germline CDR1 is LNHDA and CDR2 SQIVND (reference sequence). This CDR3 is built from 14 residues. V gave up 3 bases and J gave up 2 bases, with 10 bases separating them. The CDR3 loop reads CASSMLARQETQYF. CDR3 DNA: TGTGCCAGTAGTATGTTGGCCAGGCAAGAGACCCAGTACTTC.

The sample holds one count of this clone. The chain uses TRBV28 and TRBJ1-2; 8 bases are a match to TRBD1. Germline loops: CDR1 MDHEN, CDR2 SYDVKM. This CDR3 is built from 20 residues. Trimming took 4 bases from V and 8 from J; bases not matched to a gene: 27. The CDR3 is CASSSASPYEGQGPAGGYTF. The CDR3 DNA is TGTGCCAGCAGTTCCGCATCTCCTTATGAAGGACAGGGACCCGCGGGGGGCTACACCTTC.

The chain's CDR3 is CASSKIEEGTGRGMVSYNEQFF. CDR3 bases: TGTGCCAGCAGCAAAATCGAGGAGGGGACAGGCCGCGGTATGGTTTCCTACAATGAGCAGTTCTTC. The V call is TRBV21-1, the J call TRBJ2-1; no DNA check was done on the table's D call, TRBD1. TRBV21-1 is tagged as a pseudogene. The length of the CDR3 is 22 residues.

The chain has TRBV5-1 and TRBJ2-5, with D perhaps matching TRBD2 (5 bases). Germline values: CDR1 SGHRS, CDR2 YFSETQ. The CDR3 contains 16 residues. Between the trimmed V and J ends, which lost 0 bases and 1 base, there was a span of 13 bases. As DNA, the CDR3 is TGCGCCAGCAGCTTGGAAAGGCTAGCCCCCCAAGAGACCCAGTACTTC. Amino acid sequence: CASSLERLAPQETQYF.

The CDR3, as DNA: TGTGCCAGCAGAGCGGGACTCCGCTCCTACGAGCAGTACTTC. Translating it yields CASRAGLRSYEQYF. This sequence joins TRBV28 and TRBJ2-7, with 7 bases that match TRBD2. In germline, CDR1 is MDHEN, CDR2 SYDVKM. The CDR3 spans 14 residues. J gave up 0 bases and V 6 bases, and 5 bases lay outside the gene matches.

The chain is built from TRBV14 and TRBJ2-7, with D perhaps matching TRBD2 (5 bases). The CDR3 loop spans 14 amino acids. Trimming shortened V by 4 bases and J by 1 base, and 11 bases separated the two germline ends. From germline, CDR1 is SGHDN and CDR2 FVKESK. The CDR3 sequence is CASSLAGVSYEQYF. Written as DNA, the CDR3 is TGTGCCAGCAGCCTTGCCGGGGTGTCCTACGAGCAGTACTTC. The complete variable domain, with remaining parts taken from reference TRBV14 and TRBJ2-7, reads EAGVTQFPSHSVIEKGQTVTLRCDPISGHDNLYWYRRVMGKEIKFLLHFVKESKQDESGMPNNRFLAERTGGTYSTLKVQPAELEDSGVYFCASSLAGVSYEQYFGPGTRLTVT.

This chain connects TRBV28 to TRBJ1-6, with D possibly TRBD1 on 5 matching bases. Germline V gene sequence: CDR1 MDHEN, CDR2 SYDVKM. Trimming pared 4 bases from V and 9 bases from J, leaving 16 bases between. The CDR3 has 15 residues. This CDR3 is CASSYLRGMGSPLHF. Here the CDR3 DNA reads TGTGCCAGCAGTTACTTACGGGGGATGGGTTCACCCCTCCACTTT.

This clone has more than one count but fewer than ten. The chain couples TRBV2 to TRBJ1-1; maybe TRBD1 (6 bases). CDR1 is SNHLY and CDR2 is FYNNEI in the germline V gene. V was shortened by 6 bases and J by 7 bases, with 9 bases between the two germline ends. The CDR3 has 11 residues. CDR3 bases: TGTGCCAGCAGCCAGGGGTATGAAGCTTTCTTT. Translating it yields CASSQGYEAFF.

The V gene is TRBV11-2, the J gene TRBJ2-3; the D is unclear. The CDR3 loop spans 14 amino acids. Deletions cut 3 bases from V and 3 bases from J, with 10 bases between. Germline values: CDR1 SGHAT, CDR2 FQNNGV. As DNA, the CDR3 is TGTGCCAGCAGCTTCTACTTAGTAACAGATACGCAGTATTTT. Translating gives CASSFYLVTDTQYF.

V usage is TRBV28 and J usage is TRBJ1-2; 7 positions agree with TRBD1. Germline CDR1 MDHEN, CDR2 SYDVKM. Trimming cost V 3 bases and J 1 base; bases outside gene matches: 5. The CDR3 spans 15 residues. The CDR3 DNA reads TGTGCCAGCAGTTTTATCAGGGGGAATAACTATGGCTACACCTTC. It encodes CASSFIRGNNYGYTF.

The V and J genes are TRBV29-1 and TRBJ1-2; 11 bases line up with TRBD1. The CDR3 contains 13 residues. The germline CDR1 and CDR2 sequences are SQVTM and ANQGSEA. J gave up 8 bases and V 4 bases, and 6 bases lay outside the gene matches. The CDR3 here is CSVGDRGWVGYTF. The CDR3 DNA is TGCAGCGTTGGGGACAGGGGGTGGGTCGGCTACACCTTC. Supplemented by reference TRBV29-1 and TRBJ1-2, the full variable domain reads SAVISQKPSRDICQRGTSLTIQCQVDSQVTMMFWYRQQPGQSLTLIATANQGSEATYESGFVIDKFPISRPNLTFSTLTVSNMSPEDSSIYLCSVGDRGWVGYTFGSGTRLTVV.

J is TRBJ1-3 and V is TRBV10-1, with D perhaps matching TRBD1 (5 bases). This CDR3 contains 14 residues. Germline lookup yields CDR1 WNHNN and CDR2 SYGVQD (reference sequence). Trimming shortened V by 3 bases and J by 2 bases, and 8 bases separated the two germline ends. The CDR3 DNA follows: TGCGCCAGCAGTGACGGGACTACTGGAAACACCATATATTTT. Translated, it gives CASSDGTTGNTIYF.

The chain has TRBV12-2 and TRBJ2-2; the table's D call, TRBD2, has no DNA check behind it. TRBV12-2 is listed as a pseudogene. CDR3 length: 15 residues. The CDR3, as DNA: TGTGCAAGTACCCCTCGGAGGTTTTCCACCGGGGAGCTGTTTTTT. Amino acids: CASTPRRFSTGELFF.

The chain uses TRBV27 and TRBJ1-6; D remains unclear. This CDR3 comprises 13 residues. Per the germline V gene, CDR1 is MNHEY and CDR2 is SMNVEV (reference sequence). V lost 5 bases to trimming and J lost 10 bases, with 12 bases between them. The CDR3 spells CASSRVEGSPLHF. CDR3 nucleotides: TGTGCCAGCAGTCGGGTAGAGGGATCACCCCTCCACTTT.

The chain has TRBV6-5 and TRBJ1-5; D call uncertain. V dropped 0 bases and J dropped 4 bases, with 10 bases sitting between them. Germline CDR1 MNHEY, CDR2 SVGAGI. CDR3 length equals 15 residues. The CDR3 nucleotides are TGTGCCAGCAGTTACTCATTTACGGGGAATCAGCCCCAGCATTTT. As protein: CASSYSFTGNQPQHF.

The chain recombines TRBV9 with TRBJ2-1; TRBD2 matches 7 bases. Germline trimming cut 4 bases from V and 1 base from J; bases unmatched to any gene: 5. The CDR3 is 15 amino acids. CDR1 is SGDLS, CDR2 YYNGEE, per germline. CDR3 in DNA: TGTGCCAGCAGCCCCGACGGGGGGTCCTACAATGAGCAGTTCTTC. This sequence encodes CASSPDGGSYNEQFF.

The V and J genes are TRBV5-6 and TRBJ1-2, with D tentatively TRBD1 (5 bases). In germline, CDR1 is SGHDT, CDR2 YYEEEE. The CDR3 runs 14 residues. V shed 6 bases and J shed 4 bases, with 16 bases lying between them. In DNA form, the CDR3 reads TGTGCCAGCACCCCAAACCGGGGACTCTATGGCTACACCTTC. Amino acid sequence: CASTPNRGLYGYTF.

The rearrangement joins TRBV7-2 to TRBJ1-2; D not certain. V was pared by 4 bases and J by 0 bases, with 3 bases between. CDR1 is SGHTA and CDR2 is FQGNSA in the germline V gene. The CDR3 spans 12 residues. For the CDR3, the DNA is TGTGCCAGCAGCTCCTCTAACTATGGCTACACCTTC. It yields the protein CASSSSNYGYTF.

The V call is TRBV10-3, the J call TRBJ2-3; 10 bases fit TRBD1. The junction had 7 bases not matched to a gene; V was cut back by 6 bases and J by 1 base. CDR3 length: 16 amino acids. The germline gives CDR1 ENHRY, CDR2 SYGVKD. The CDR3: CAISPGQGVGTDTQYF. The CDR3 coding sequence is TGTGCCATCAGCCCCGGACAGGGGGTTGGCACAGATACGCAGTATTTT.

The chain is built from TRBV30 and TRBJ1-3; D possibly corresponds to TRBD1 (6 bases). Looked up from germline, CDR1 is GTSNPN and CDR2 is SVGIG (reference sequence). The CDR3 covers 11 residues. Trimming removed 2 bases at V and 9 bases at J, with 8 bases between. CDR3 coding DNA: TGTGCCTGGAGTTCCAGGGGCACCATATATTTT. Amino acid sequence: CAWSSRGTIYF.

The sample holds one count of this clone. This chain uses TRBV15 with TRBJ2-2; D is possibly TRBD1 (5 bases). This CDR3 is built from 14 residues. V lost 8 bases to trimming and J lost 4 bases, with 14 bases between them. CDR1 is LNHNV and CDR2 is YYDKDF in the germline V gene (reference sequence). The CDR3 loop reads CATGQGWGTGELFF. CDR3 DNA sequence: TGTGCCACCGGGCAGGGCTGGGGCACCGGGGAGCTGTTTTTT.

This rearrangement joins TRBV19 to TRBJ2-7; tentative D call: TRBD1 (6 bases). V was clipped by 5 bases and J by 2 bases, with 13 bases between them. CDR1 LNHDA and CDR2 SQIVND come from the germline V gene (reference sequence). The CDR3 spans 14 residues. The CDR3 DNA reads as TGTGCCAGTAGTCCTCTGGGGACAACCTACGAGCAGTACTTC. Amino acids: CASSPLGTTYEQYF. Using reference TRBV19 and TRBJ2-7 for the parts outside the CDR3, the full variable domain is DGGITQSPKYLFRKEGQNVTLSCEQNLNHDAMYWYRQDPGQGLRLIYYSQIVNDFQKGDIAEGYSVSREKKESFPLTVTSAQKNPTAFYLCASSPLGTTYEQYFGPGTRLTVT.

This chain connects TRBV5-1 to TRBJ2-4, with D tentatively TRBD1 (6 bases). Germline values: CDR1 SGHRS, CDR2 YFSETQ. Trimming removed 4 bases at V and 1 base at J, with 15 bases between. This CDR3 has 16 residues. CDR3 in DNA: TGCGCCAGCAGCCCTACAGGGAGTTCGGCCAAAAACATTCAGTACTTC. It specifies CASSPTGSSAKNIQYF.

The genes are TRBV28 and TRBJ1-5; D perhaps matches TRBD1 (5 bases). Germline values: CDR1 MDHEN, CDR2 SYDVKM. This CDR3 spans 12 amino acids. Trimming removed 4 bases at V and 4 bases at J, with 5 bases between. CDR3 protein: CASSSGNQPQHF. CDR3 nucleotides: TGTGCCAGCAGTTCAGGGAATCAGCCCCAGCATTTT.

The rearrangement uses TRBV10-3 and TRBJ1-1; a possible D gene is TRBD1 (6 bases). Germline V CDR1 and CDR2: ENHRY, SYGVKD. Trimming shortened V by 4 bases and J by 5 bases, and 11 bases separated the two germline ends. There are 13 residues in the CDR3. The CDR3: CAISGYRETEAFF. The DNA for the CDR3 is TGTGCCATCAGTGGATACAGGGAAACTGAAGCTTTCTTT.

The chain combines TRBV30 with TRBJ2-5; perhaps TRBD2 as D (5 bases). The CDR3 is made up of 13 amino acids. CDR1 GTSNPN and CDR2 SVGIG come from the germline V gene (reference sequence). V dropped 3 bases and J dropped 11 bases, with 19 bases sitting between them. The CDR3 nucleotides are TGTGCCTGGAGCGGGCGCTCCTTTAGGGAGCAGTACTTC. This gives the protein CAWSGRSFREQYF. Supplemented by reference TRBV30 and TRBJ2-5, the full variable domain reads SQTIHQWPATLVQPVGSPLSLECTVEGTSNPNLYWYRQAAGRGLQLLFYSVGIGQISSEVPQNLSASRPQDRQFILSSKKLLLSDSGFYLCAWSGRSFREQYFGPGTRLLVL.

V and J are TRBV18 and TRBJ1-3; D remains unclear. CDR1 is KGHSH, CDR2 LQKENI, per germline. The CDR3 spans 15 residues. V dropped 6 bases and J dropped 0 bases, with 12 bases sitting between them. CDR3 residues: CASSQTQSSGNTIYF. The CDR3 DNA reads TGTGCCAGCTCGCAAACACAGAGCTCTGGAAACACCATATATTTT.

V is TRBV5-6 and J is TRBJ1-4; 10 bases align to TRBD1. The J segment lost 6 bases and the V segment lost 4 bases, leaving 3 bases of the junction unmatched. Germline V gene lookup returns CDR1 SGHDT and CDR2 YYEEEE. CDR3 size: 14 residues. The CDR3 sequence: CASSAGTGDEKLFF. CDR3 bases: TGTGCCAGCAGCGCCGGGACAGGGGATGAAAAACTGTTTTTT.

The CDR3 loop reads CATSRGGTEETQYF. The CDR3 nucleotides are TGTGCCACCAGCAGAGGGGGGACTGAAGAGACCCAGTACTTC. The chain employs TRBV15 and TRBJ2-5; possible D gene TRBD2, 6 bases. V was trimmed by 1 base and J by 3 bases, leaving 9 bases between them. Germline-derived CDR1 and CDR2 are LNHNV and YYDKDF (reference sequence). The CDR3 extends over 14 amino acids.

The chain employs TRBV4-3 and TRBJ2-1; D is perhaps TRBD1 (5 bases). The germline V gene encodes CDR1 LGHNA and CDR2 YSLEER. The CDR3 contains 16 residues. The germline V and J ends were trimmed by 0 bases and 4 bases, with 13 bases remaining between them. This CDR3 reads CASSQEGGAEYNEQFF. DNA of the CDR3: TGCGCCAGCAGCCAAGAAGGTGGGGCGGAGTACAATGAGCAGTTCTTC.